Each of the 8 T cell receptor beta chains below was sequenced from the same sample in a study of CD8+ T cells in alopecia areata. It was cDNA, reverse transcribed from extracted RNA, that served as the sequencing template. Assay: immunoSEQ multiplex PCR; the TCRdb copy retains only in-frame clones and omits some. The sample includes about 210,000 clones, 64% of them seen just once. Treatment of the sample: oral pan-JAK inhibitor, 5-10 mg twice daily. The sample here was CD4+ T cells sorted from blood, taken at week 4, from a patient treated with tofacitinib. These receptors all come from a human donor with alopecia areata.

The genes are TRBV29-1 and TRBJ1-1; D possibly corresponds to TRBD1 (6 bases). The length of the CDR3 is 14 residues. V was trimmed by 4 bases and J by 1 base, leaving 13 bases between them. Germline values: CDR1 SQVTM, CDR2 ANQGSEA. The CDR3 loop is CSVASGTSNTEAFF. As DNA, the CDR3 is TGCAGCGTTGCTTCAGGGACATCGAACACTGAAGCTTTCTTT.

This sequence joins TRBV4-2 and TRBJ2-5, with D possibly TRBD1 on 6 matching bases. V was shortened by 3 bases and J by 5 bases, with 10 bases between the two germline ends. Germline V gives CDR1 LGHNA, CDR2 YNFKEQ. The length of the CDR3 is 13 residues. CDR3 DNA sequence: TGTGCCAGCAGCCAGGGGGCCGGGGAGACCCAGTACTTC. Translating it yields CASSQGAGETQYF.

The rearrangement joins TRBV7-2 to TRBJ2-6; no definite D call. Germline V lookup: CDR1 SGHTA, CDR2 FQGNSA. The V gene lost 5 bases and the J gene lost 0 bases, with 8 bases spanning the gap. The CDR3 runs 15 residues. The CDR3 DNA reads TGTGCCAGCAGCACGACCCTCTCTGGGGCCAACGTCCTGACTTTC. This gives the protein CASSTTLSGANVLTF.

The chain employs TRBV29-1 and TRBJ1-1, with D possibly TRBD1 on 5 matching bases. This CDR3 contains 10 residues. Trimming shortened V by 7 bases and J by 4 bases, and 7 bases separated the two germline ends. Per germline, CDR1 SQVTM and CDR2 ANQGSEA. CDR3 in DNA: TGCAGCGGGGGGTCCACTGAAGCTTTCTTT. Its translation is CSGGSTEAFF.

This chain joins TRBV7-9 and TRBJ2-1; 9 bases line up with TRBD1. The germline V gene has CDR1 SEHNR and CDR2 FQNEAQ (reference sequence). The V segment lost 1 base and the J segment 7 bases; nucleotides outside the gene matches: 5. The CDR3 loop spans 15 amino acids. The CDR3 region is CASSLGTGALNEQFF. In DNA, the CDR3 is TGTGCCAGCAGCTTAGGGACAGGGGCCCTGAATGAGCAGTTCTTC.

The chain uses TRBV10-3 and TRBJ1-5; unclear D gene. V lost 2 bases to trimming and J lost 10 bases, with 18 bases between them. The CDR3 is 15 residues long. Germline CDR1 is ENHRY and CDR2 is SYGVKD. The CDR3 nucleotides are TGTGCCATCAGTGAGGAGGCCCCCTTGGGAACACCCCAGCATTTT. It specifies CAISEEAPLGTPQHF.

This clone was detected only a few times. The genes are TRBV27 and TRBJ1-2, with D perhaps matching TRBD1 (5 bases). V gave up 8 bases and J gave up 9 bases, with 16 bases separating them. The CDR3 is 12 residues long. Germline V gene data show CDR1 as MNHEY and CDR2 as SMNVEV (reference sequence). CDR3 loop: CASGVRGMSYTF. CDR3 DNA: TGTGCCAGCGGTGTAAGGGGAATGAGCTACACCTTC.

The genes are TRBV4-1 and TRBJ2-6; D not certain. Germline loops: CDR1 MGHRA, CDR2 YSYEKL. This CDR3 comprises 16 residues. V dropped 4 bases and J dropped 4 bases, with 14 bases sitting between them. CDR3 in DNA: TGCGCCAGCAGCCTGACAATATCGCGGGGGGCCAACGTCCTGACTTTC. Translating it yields CASSLTISRGANVLTF.